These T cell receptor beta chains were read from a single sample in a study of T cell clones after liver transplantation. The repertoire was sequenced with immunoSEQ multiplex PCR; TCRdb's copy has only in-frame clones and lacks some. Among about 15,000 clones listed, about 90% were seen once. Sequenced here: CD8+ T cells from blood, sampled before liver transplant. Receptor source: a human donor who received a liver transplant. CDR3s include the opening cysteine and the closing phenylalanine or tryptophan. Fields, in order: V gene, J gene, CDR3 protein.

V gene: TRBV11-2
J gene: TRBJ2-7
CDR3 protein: CASSPTSYEQYF

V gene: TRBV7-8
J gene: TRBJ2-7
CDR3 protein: CASSLGGSAGASYEQYF

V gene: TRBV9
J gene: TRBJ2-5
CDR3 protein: CASSVDGQVEETQYF

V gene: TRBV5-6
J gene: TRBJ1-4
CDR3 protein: CASSAPGVRDEKLFF

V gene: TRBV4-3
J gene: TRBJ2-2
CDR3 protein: CASSQEWGEGTGELFF

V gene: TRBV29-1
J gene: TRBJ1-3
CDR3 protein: CSVISSGNTIYF

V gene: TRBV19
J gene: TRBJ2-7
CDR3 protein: CASSIALAGMDEQYF

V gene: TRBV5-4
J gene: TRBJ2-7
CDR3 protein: CASSRRQGAGPYEQYF

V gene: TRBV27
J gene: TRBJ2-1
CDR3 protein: CASSSGTTIRDEQFF

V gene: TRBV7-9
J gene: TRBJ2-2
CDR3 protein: CASTVGLAGGIGELFF

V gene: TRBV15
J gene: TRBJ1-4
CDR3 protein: CATASRRANEKLFF

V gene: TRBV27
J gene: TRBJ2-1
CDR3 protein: CASSLGQYNEQFF

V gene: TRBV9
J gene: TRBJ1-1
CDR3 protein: CASSVHRGTEAFF

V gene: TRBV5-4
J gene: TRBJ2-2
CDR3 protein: CASSAPNGELFF

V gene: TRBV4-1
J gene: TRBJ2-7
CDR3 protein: CASSQDPGSYEQYF

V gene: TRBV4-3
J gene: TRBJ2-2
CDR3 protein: CASSPKGEGAAGELFF

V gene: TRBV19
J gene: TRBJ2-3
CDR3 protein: CASKSRLIGTDTQYF

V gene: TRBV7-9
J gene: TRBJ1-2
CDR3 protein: CASSYLGTESYGYTF

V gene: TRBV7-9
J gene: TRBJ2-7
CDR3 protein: CASSQTGTGIYEQYF

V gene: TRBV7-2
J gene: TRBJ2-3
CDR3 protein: CASSLSGRTDTQYF

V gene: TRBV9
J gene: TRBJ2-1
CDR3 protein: CASSGGLGGTYNEQFF

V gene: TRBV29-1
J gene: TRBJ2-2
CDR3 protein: CSVEDSVTGELFF

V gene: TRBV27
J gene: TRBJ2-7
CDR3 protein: CASSSLASGSYEQYF

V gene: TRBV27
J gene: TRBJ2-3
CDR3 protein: CASSLRDSHTDTQYF

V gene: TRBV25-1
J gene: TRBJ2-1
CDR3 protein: CASSEWGITGSNEQFF

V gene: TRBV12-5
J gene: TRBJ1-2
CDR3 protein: CASGLVPPSGPGYTF

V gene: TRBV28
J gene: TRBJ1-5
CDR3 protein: CASSLRIYQPQHF

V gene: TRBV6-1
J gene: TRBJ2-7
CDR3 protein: CASSEGLAGAYEQYF

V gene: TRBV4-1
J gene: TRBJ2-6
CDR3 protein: CASSQVGGAGANVLTF

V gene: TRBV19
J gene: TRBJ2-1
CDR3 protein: CASSPGGAYNEQFF

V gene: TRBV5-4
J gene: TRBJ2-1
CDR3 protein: CASSSPGTGYNEQFF

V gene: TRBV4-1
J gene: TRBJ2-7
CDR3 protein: CASSNNGQEQYF